This T cell receptor (beta chain) was retrieved from a study of early T cells in non-severe SARS-CoV-2 infection. About the research overall: It was bulk RNA from unsorted whole blood that was sequenced, and the chains were unpaired.

The CDR3 runs to 15 residues. CDR1 GTSNPN and CDR2 SVGIG come from the germline V gene (reference sequence). V was pared by 1 base and J by 1 base, with 3 bases of the junction left unmatched. Whole-study findings and limits: The matching step, a VDJdb search, favored anti-spike CD8 responses and missed private and CD4 specificities.

This clonotype was observed a handful of times. Its cognate antigen is unknown. Researchers tagged individual cDNA molecules with unique molecular identifiers. TCRdb re-analysed the 5' RACE reads in MiXCR, keeping a single row per CDR3 protein. The sample gives about 83,000 distinct CDR3 sequences, 9% to 15% of which show up once; about 7% is in the top ten. The chain recombines TRBV30 with TRBJ2-7, with 11 bases aligning to TRBD1. The sample taken for sequencing was whole blood. The sequence was obtained from an adult who was a healthcare worker with PCR-confirmed SARS-CoV-2 infection or an uninfected control (not recorded which). This chain's CDR3 is CAWSGGTGGSYEQYF. DNA for the CDR3: TGTGCCTGGAGTGGGGGGACAGGGGGATCCTACGAGCAGTACTTC.